The sequence of this T cell receptor beta chain was determined in a study of blood T cell repertoires in COVID-19. Only one count was recorded for this clone. Repertoires were generated with immunoSEQ multiplex PCR, while TCRdb's copy carries only in-frame clones and drops some. The sample carries around 130,000 clones, approximately 80% recorded once. The CDR3 spans 15 residues. Trimming at V came to 5 bases and at J to 0 bases, leaving 2 bases not matched to a gene. The germline V gene has CDR1 MDHEN and CDR2 SYDVKM. The receptor was isolated from a woman younger than 35 who had been exposed to COVID-19. J is TRBJ2-4 and V is TRBV28; 9 bases align to TRBD1. The sample comprised PBMCs or T cells enriched from blood (not recorded which). In DNA form, the CDR3 reads TGTGCCAGCAGTACAGGGGGCGTAGCCAAAAACATTCAGTACTTC. The encoded protein is CASSTGGVAKNIQYF.